Shown below are 10 T cell receptor beta chains from a single sample sequenced in a study of neurological immune-mediated disorders. TCRdb independently ran MiXCR on the 5' RACE reads; one entry per CDR3 protein. The repertoire holds 40,000 to 50,000 distinct CDR3 sequences, with 2% to 3% as singletons. The specimen was PBMCs. The source is a young man with multiple sclerosis.

This clonotype was detected ten times or more. An end of the junction does not agree with germline; a read error may underlie this. The chain has TRBV7-9 and TRBJ1-2; TRBD1 matches at 9 bases. CDR1 SEHNR and CDR2 FQNEAQ come from the germline V gene (reference sequence). The CDR3 contains 11 residues. CDR3: CASSGTGTGSF. The CDR3 DNA follows: TGTGCCAGCAGCGGCACGGGGACAGGGTCCTTC. Together with reference TRBV7-9 and TRBJ1-2, the CDR3 gives the full variable domain: DTGVSQNPRHKITKRGQNVTFRCDPISEHNRLYWYRQTLGQGPEFLTYFQNEAQLEKSRLLSDRFSAERPKGSFSTLEIQRTEQGDSAMYLCASSGTGTGSFGSGTRLTVV.

Many counts were recorded for this clonotype. The V call is TRBV28, the J call TRBJ2-6; D ambiguous. This CDR3 has 13 residues. Germline loops: CDR1 MDHEN, CDR2 SYDVKM. This CDR3 is CASRPSGANVLTF. The DNA for the CDR3 is TGTGCATCAAGGCCTTCCGGGGCCAACGTCCTGACTTTC.

This clonotype was counted at least ten times. The CDR3 loop reads CASSHGGPRWETQYF. Written as DNA, the CDR3 is TGTGCCAGCAGCCACGGGGGCCCCCGTTGGGAGACCCAGTACTTC. The chain couples TRBV7-2 to TRBJ2-5, with D possibly being TRBD1 or TRBD2 (6 bases each). Trimming took 5 bases from V and 5 from J, leaving 18 bases between them. CDR3 length equals 15 residues. The germline CDR1 and CDR2 sequences are SGHTA and FQGNSA.

This clonotype is medium-sized in the sample. The V and J genes are TRBV7-2 and TRBJ2-7; D may be TRBD1 (5 bases). V lost 4 bases to trimming and J lost 10 bases, with 11 bases between them. Germline V gene data show CDR1 as SGHTA and CDR2 as FQGNSA. The CDR3 is 11 residues long. CDR3: CASSYDRLQYF. DNA of the CDR3: TGTGCCAGCAGCTATGACAGATTACAGTACTTC.

This clonotype was seen at least ten times. This rearrangement joins TRBV5-1 to TRBJ2-3, with D uncertain. The CDR3 is 13 amino acids. Deletions cut 0 bases from V and 11 bases from J, with 13 bases between. Germline V gene sequence: CDR1 SGHRS, CDR2 YFSETQ. The CDR3 is CASSLDFSSLQYF. In nucleotides, the CDR3 is TGCGCCAGCAGCTTGGATTTCAGCTCCTTGCAGTATTTT.

This clonotype was seen at least ten times. The V and J genes are TRBV29-1 and TRBJ1-1, with D tentatively TRBD1 (5 bases). Trimming pared 4 bases from V and 5 bases from J, leaving 20 bases between. The CDR3 contains 15 residues. CDR1 is SQVTM, CDR2 ANQGSEA, per germline. The CDR3: CSVAPKGTGGTEAFF. The CDR3 DNA is TGCAGCGTTGCCCCTAAGGGGACGGGCGGGACTGAAGCTTTCTTT.

This clonotype was recorded at least ten times. The CDR3 DNA follows: TGCGCCAGCAGCACCCAGGTGGGGGATACGCAGTATTTT. Amino acids: CASSTQVGDTQYF. The rearrangement links TRBV5-1 to TRBJ2-3, with unresolved D. This CDR3 is built from 13 residues. Germline CDR1 reads SGHRS; CDR2 reads YFSETQ. The germline V and J ends were trimmed by 4 bases and 6 bases, with 12 bases remaining between them.

This clonotype was seen many times. The chain is built from TRBV7-6 and TRBJ2-5; 9 bases are shared with TRBD1. V dropped 1 base and J dropped 5; count of bases not matched to a gene: 5. The CDR3 has 15 amino acids. The V gene's germline CDR1 is SGHVS and CDR2 FNYEAQ. CDR3 sequence: CASSLGQGGRETQYF. The CDR3, as DNA: TGTGCCAGCAGCTTAGGACAGGGGGGTCGGGAGACCCAGTACTTC.

This clonotype was seen at least ten times. The chain uses TRBV7-2 and TRBJ2-7; 7 bases are shared with TRBD1. CDR1 and CDR2 (germline): SGHTA, FQGNSA. This CDR3 comprises 15 residues. V shed 0 bases and J 2 bases; nucleotides not matched to a gene: 4. The CDR3 sequence: CASSLAGTDPYEQYF. The CDR3, as DNA: TGTGCCAGCAGCTTAGCCGGGACAGATCCCTACGAGCAGTACTTC. Supplemented by reference TRBV7-2 and TRBJ2-7, the full variable domain reads GAGVSQSPSNKVTEKGKDVELRCDPISGHTALYWYRQSLGQGLEFLIYFQGNSAPDKSGLPSDRFSAERTGGSVSTLTIQRTQQEDSAVYLCASSLAGTDPYEQYFGPGTRLTVT.

At least ten counts were recorded for this clonotype. The chain links TRBV20-1 to TRBJ2-1; 7 bases fit TRBD2. CDR1 and CDR2 from the germline V gene are DFQATT and SNEGSKA (reference sequence). The CDR3 covers 15 residues. V dropped 5 bases and J dropped 2; count of bases not matched to a gene: 9. CDR3 bases: TGCAGTGCTGAAACCGGGACTAATCCCTACAATGAGCAGTTCTTC. As protein: CSAETGTNPYNEQFF.